This T cell receptor (beta chain) derives from a study of T-cell reconstitution after alpha-beta-depleted transplantation in children. V shed 3 bases, J shed 0 bases, and the junction held 11 bases outside the gene matches. CDR3 length: 18 amino acids. Germline CDR1 reads SGHAT; CDR2 reads FQNNGV. Only a few counts were recorded for this clonotype. Construction of the TCRbeta library involved unique molecular identifiers. TCRdb reprocessed the PCR reads with MiXCR, giving one entry per CDR3 protein. The sample holds 450,000 to 600,000 distinct CDR3 sequences, about 17% seen once. The chain combines TRBV11-2 with TRBJ2-1; 7 nucleotides line up with TRBD2. This receptor was taken from a human donor who donated a stem cell graft to a child with acute lymphoblastic leukemia. The material was PBMCs from the stem cell graft donor, obtained from the stem cell graft. The chain's CDR3 is CASSFFTAGVSSYNEQFF. CDR3 sequence (DNA): TGTGCCAGCAGCTTTTTCACGGCGGGGGTGAGCTCCTACAATGAGCAGTTCTTC.